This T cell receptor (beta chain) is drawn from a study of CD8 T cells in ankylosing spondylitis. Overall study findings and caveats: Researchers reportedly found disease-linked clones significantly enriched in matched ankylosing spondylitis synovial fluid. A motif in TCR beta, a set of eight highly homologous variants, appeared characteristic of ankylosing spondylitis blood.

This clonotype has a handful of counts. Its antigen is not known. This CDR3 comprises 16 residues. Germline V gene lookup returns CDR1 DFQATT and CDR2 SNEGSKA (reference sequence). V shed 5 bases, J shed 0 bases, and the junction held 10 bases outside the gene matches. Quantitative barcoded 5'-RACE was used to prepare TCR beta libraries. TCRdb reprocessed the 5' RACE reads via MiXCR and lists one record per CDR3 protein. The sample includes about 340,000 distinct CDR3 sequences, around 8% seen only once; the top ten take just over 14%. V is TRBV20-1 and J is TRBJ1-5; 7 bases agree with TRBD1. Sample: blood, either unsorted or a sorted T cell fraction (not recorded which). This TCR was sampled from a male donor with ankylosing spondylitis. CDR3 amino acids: CSARRDSSYSNQPQHF. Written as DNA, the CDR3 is TGCAGTGCTCGGCGGGACAGCTCCTATAGCAATCAGCCCCAGCATTTT.